This T cell receptor (beta chain) comes out of a study of Ad26.COV2.S vaccination and SARS-CoV-2 variants. Study-level points and caveats: Once vaccination had occurred, spike-specific CD8+ and CD4+ T cell responses reportedly showed substantial breadth.

V shed 4 bases and J 4 bases; nucleotides not matched to a gene: 2. The CDR3 has 13 amino acids. Germline assignment: CDR1 SGHRS and CDR2 YFSETQ. TCRdb's table, derived via immunoSEQ multiplex PCR, lists solely in-frame clones and lacks some. The table has about 350,000 clones, around 89% seen once; the top ten hold 6.4%. Treatment meaning: 19 received Ad26.COV2.S at low or high dose, single or two shots; about 5 received placebo; per-sample allocation not given. Sampling was done on day 63 after the first vaccine or placebo injection. Donor was an adult aged 18-55 years in Boston. Expression of Wuhan-strain SARS-CoV-2 spike came from the Ad26 vector that formed the vaccine. Points on this clone: Its specificity is not known.

The source was peripheral blood, collected in a trial of Ad26.COV2.S vaccine versus placebo. The source is a person between 18 and 65 years old who received the Ad26.COV2.S COVID-19 vaccine or a placebo. The chain combines TRBV5-1 with TRBJ2-5, with TRBD1 identical over 9 bases. The CDR3 DNA follows: TGCGCCAGCAGCACAGGGGGCGGAGAGACCCAGTACTTC. Its translation is CASSTGGGETQYF.